Presented here are 24 T cell receptor beta chains from one specimen sequenced in a study of T-cell reconstitution after alpha-beta-depleted transplantation in children. Preparation of the TCRbeta library was carried out with unique molecular identifiers. TCRdb called the PCR reads again in MiXCR, with one record for every CDR3 protein. The sample holds around 500,000 distinct CDR3 sequences, 20% to 25% seen once. The input for sequencing was PBMCs, mostly from graft donor cells, taken 360 days after TCRalphabeta/CD19-depleted stem cell transplant. The receptors stem from a boy under three years old who had a stem cell transplant for acute myeloid leukemia, so the T cells may come from the graft donor.

The table lists this clonotype with a few counts. CDR3 DNA sequence: TGTGCCAGCAGCGTTGCCGGGACAGCCTACGAGCAGTACTTC. This sequence encodes CASSVAGTAYEQYF. The gene calls are TRBV9 and TRBJ2-7, with 7 bases identical to TRBD1. The V gene end was trimmed by 2 bases and the J gene end by 2 bases; junction bases not matched to a gene: 4. Germline V gives CDR1 SGDLS, CDR2 YYNGEE. CDR3 size: 14 residues.

The chain carries TRBV29-1 and TRBJ1-1; D remains ambiguous. The germline V gene encodes CDR1 SQVTM and CDR2 ANQGSEA. The CDR3 totals 14 residues. Deletions cut 0 bases from V and 6 bases from J, with 14 bases between. CDR3 coding DNA: TGCAGCGTTGAAGATGGGAGGAGAAGGGCTGAAGCTTTCTTT. Protein: CSVEDGRRRAEAFF.

The CDR3, as DNA: TGTGCCACCAGTGACCCTCGGACAGGAACTGACAATGAGCAGTTCTTC. It encodes CATSDPRTGTDNEQFF. The rearrangement joins TRBV24-1 to TRBJ2-1; TRBD1 matches at 7 bases. J was trimmed by 5 bases and V by 4 bases; bases with no gene match: 10. The CDR3 covers 16 residues. From germline, CDR1 is KGHDR and CDR2 SFDVKD.

The chain couples TRBV7-8 to TRBJ2-3, with TRBD1 identical over 7 bases. In germline, CDR1 is SGHVS, CDR2 FQNEAQ. J lost 2 bases, V lost 1 base, and 9 bases had no gene match. The CDR3 extends over 17 amino acids. The CDR3 region has the DNA TGTGCCAGCAGCTTAGAGGAAGACAGGGCCCCCACAGATACGCAGTATTTT. It yields the protein CASSLEEDRAPTDTQYF.

At least ten counts were recorded for this clonotype. This sequence joins TRBV3-1 and TRBJ2-1; 14 nucleotides agree with TRBD2. The germline CDR1 and CDR2 sequences are LGHDT and YNNKEL (reference sequence). The CDR3 totals 16 residues. The V gene end was trimmed by 4 bases and the J gene end by 8 bases; junction bases not matched to a gene: 7. The CDR3 reads CASSLRTSGGRYEQFF. CDR3 nucleotides: TGTGCCAGCAGCCTTCGGACTAGCGGGGGGAGGTATGAGCAGTTCTTC.

A few counts support this clonotype. This chain links TRBV7-3 with TRBJ2-3, with D perhaps being TRBD1 or TRBD2 (5 bases each). Deletions cut 8 bases from V and 1 base from J, with 16 bases between. This CDR3 spans 15 amino acids. CDR1 is SGHTA and CDR2 is FQGTGA in the germline V gene. The CDR3 region has the DNA TGTGCCAGCTCCTTAACGGGGACGCGCACAGATACGCAGTATTTT. It encodes CASSLTGTRTDTQYF. Supplemented by reference TRBV7-3 and TRBJ2-3, the full variable domain reads GAGVSQTPSNKVTEKGKYVELRCDPISGHTALYWYRQSLGQGPEFLIYFQGTGAADDSGLPNDRFFAVRPEGSVSTLKIQRTERGDSAVYLCASSLTGTRTDTQYFGPGTRLTVL.

This clonotype has more than one count but fewer than ten. The V call is TRBV20-1, the J call TRBJ1-2, with D maybe TRBD1 (5 bases). This CDR3 contains 11 residues. V dropped 5 bases and J dropped 7 bases, with 11 bases sitting between them. CDR1 and CDR2 (germline): DFQATT, SNEGSKA (reference sequence). The CDR3 coding sequence is TGCAGTGCTCCCTCGGGGGTTGGCTACACCTTC. It translates to CSAPSGVGYTF.

The J gene is TRBJ1-1, the V gene TRBV20-1; the match to TRBD1 covers 9 bases. There are 16 residues in the CDR3. The germline V gene encodes CDR1 DFQATT and CDR2 SNEGSKA (reference sequence). The junction had 12 bases not matched to a gene; V was cut back by 6 bases and J by 1 base. Here the CDR3 reads CSALGTGSKTNTEAFF. Here the CDR3 DNA reads TGCAGTGCCCTAGGGACAGGGAGTAAAACGAACACTGAAGCTTTCTTT.

This clonotype was recorded at least ten times. The genes are TRBV5-6 and TRBJ2-1; 11 bases fit TRBD2. CDR1 SGHDT and CDR2 YYEEEE come from the germline V gene. V was clipped by 4 bases and J by 9 bases; unmatched bases: 12. The CDR3 has 16 residues. CDR3 coding DNA: TGTGCCAGCAGCCGTCCGAGGCTAGCGGGGGGTGGTGAGCAGTTCTTC. The encoded protein is CASSRPRLAGGGEQFF.

This clonotype was counted many times. The V gene is TRBV29-1, the J gene TRBJ2-3, with 7 positions matching TRBD1. Per germline, CDR1 SQVTM and CDR2 ANQGSEA. The length of the CDR3 is 12 residues. With 4 bases clipped from V and 11 bases from J, the junction kept 9 bases outside the gene matches. The CDR3 nucleotides read TGCAGCGTTGCGGGACAGCAAGTTAGGCAGTATTTT. Translation: CSVAGQQVRQYF.

The V and J genes are TRBV3-1 and TRBJ2-5; D might be TRBD1 (6 bases). Germline assignment: CDR1 LGHDT and CDR2 YNNKEL (reference sequence). With 8 bases removed from V and 2 bases from J, the gap between germline ends came to 15 bases. This CDR3 has 14 residues. Here the CDR3 reads CASSRRGTQETQYF. As DNA, the CDR3 is TGTGCCAGCTCGCGGCGAGGGACACAAGAGACCCAGTACTTC.

In its sample, this clonotype was seen a few times. The CDR3 here is CASLGGLDYTF. The CDR3 bases are TGTGCCTCGCTCGGGGGCTTGGACTACACCTTC. The chain combines TRBV12-3 or TRBV12-4 with TRBJ1-2, with a possible D match to TRBD1 (6 bases). The CDR3 has 11 amino acids. V lost 11 bases and J lost 10, with 17 bases in between.

The CDR3 spells CSATGLRSTEAFF. In nucleotides, the CDR3 is TGCAGTGCTACTGGACTCCGATCAACTGAAGCTTTCTTT. This chain joins TRBV20-1 and TRBJ1-1, with unresolved D. The CDR3 length is 13 residues. The V end was cut by 4 bases, the J end by 5 bases, with 14 bases between. Looked up from germline, CDR1 is DFQATT and CDR2 is SNEGSKA (reference sequence).

The chain uses TRBV20-1 and TRBJ2-7; TRBD2 matches at 8 bases. Germline V gives CDR1 DFQATT, CDR2 SNEGSKA (reference sequence). V lost 7 bases, J lost 0 bases, and 8 bases stayed unmatched. The CDR3 runs 14 residues. CDR3: CSVAAGVTSYEQYF. CDR3 DNA sequence: TGCAGTGTAGCAGCGGGGGTCACCTCCTACGAGCAGTACTTC.

This clonotype was observed at least ten times. The genes are TRBV20-1 and TRBJ1-6; D remains unclear. Germline CDR1 DFQATT, CDR2 SNEGSKA (reference sequence). V was cut by 4 bases and J by 10 bases, with 14 bases left in between. The length of the CDR3 is 13 residues. CDR3 amino acids: CSATGVEASPLHF. The DNA for the CDR3 is TGCAGTGCTACCGGAGTCGAGGCCTCACCCCTCCACTTT.

Many counts were recorded for this clonotype. The rearrangement joins TRBV5-5 to TRBJ1-6; no reliable D call. Trimming cost V 4 bases and J 2 bases, with 16 bases left between them. There are 17 residues in the CDR3. From germline, CDR1 is SGHKS and CDR2 YYEKEE (reference sequence). Here the CDR3 reads CASSTTDTDAYNSPLHF. CDR3 nucleotide sequence: TGTGCCAGCAGCACCACCGACACCGACGCCTATAATTCACCCCTCCACTTT.

This clonotype was seen at least ten times. The rearrangement uses TRBV5-1 and TRBJ1-5, with 9 bases identical to TRBD1. The CDR3 extends over 14 amino acids. The V gene's germline CDR1 is SGHRS and CDR2 YFSETQ. The V gene end was trimmed by 4 bases and the J gene end by 6 bases; junction bases not matched to a gene: 5. The CDR3 DNA reads as TGCGCCAGCAGCCCGGGACAGGGCAGTCAGCCCCAGCATTTT. This sequence encodes CASSPGQGSQPQHF.

This clonotype was detected ten times or more. The chain is built from TRBV12-3 or TRBV12-4 and TRBJ1-2; 7 nucleotides align to TRBD1. This CDR3 has 14 amino acids. Germline trimming cut 6 bases from V and 4 bases from J; bases unmatched to any gene: 8. The CDR3 DNA sequence: TGTGCCAGCAGGACACCGGGACAGCGCTATGGCTACACCTTC. Translation: CASRTPGQRYGYTF.

This clonotype came up many times. The genes are TRBV24-1 and TRBJ2-1, with D possibly matching TRBD1 (6 bases). The ends were cut back, 6 bases at V and 9 bases at J, with 17 bases in the middle. CDR1 is KGHDR and CDR2 is SFDVKD in the germline V gene. The CDR3 consists of 14 residues. CDR3 in amino acids: CATSIPGQGSEQFF. CDR3 DNA: TGTGCCACCAGTATCCCTGGGCAGGGGAGTGAGCAGTTCTTC.

This clonotype has more than one count but fewer than ten. The J gene is TRBJ1-2, the V gene TRBV11-2; possibly TRBD1 for D (5 bases). Between the trimmed V and J ends, which lost 1 base and 4 bases, there was a span of 10 bases. The CDR3 sequence is 14 residues long. Germline CDR1 reads SGHAT; CDR2 reads FQNNGV. CDR3 amino acids: CASSLGGRSYGYTF. CDR3 DNA sequence: TGTGCCAGCAGCTTAGGGGGCAGATCCTATGGCTACACCTTC.

This clonotype was detected only a few times. The V call is TRBV10-3, the J call TRBJ2-7, with 8 bases lining up with TRBD1. The length of the CDR3 is 13 residues. CDR1 is ENHRY and CDR2 is SYGVKD in the germline V gene. J gave up 3 bases and V 4 bases, and 2 bases lay outside the gene matches. The DNA of the CDR3 is TGTGCCATCAGTGTGGGACAGGACTACGAGCAGTACGTC. Its protein product is CAISVGQDYEQYV.

In its sample, this clonotype was seen many times. This chain connects TRBV10-3 to TRBJ2-1; D is possibly TRBD2 (6 bases). The V gene's germline CDR1 is ENHRY and CDR2 SYGVKD. The V end was cut by 4 bases, the J end by 7 bases, with 11 bases between. CDR3 length: 13 amino acids. This chain's CDR3 is CAISAPGENEQFF. CDR3 coding DNA: TGTGCCATCAGTGCCCCGGGGGAAAATGAGCAGTTCTTC.

A few counts support this clonotype. The chain recombines TRBV20-1 with TRBJ2-1; TRBD2 matches 8 bases. CDR3 length: 16 amino acids. Germline loops: CDR1 DFQATT, CDR2 SNEGSKA (reference sequence). After removal of 3 bases from V and 8 bases from J, the junction contained 15 bases not matched to a gene. CDR3 DNA: TGCAGTGCTAGTAGGGATACGGGGGGGCCCGTTGATGAGCAGTTCTTC. This gives the protein CSASRDTGGPVDEQFF.

The chain employs TRBV6-4 and TRBJ2-1; 7 bases agree with TRBD1. Per the germline V gene, CDR1 is MRHNA and CDR2 is SNTAGT. The CDR3 is 15 residues long. J gave up 5 bases and V 3 bases, and 7 bases lay outside the gene matches. In DNA form, the CDR3 reads TGTGCCAGCAGTGATACGGGACAGAGAAACAATGAGCAGTTCTTC. Residues: CASSDTGQRNNEQFF.